Included here is one T cell receptor (beta chain) sequence, with context. Per the germline V gene, CDR1 is SGHKS and CDR2 is YYEKEE (reference sequence). J was trimmed by 0 bases and V by 2 bases; bases with no gene match: 7. The CDR3 contains 17 residues. The data were taken from a study of T cell changes during pregnancy in multiple sclerosis. The data were produced by immunoSEQ multiplex PCR, yet TCRdb's version contains in-frame clones alone and is incomplete. The table includes around 99,000 clones, just under 95% detected once. This receptor was identified in a female donor in good health, enrolled as a control in a pregnancy study. The rearrangement uses TRBV5-5 and TRBJ1-3, with 8 bases identical to TRBD1. Sample: peripheral blood, taken in the third trimester of pregnancy. CDR3 coding DNA: TGTGCCAGCAGCTTTACCGGGACAGGTACCTCTGGAAACACCATATATTTT. Its protein product is CASSFTGTGTSGNTIYF.